The sequence of this T cell receptor (beta chain) was determined in a study of T cell clonality in common variable immunodeficiency. Data came from immunoSEQ multiplex PCR; TCRdb stores just in-frame clones and leaves some out. The sample contains some 38,000 clones, none occurring once; approximately 9.4% lies in the top ten. This clone was counted at least ten times. The CDR3 end is not reached by the read, which stops 3 residues before it; the germline J gene fills it in. The V and J ends lost 3 bases and 1 base respectively, with 10 bases between them. The CDR3 is 14 amino acids. Looked up from germline, CDR1 is SGHNT and CDR2 is YYREEE (reference sequence).

The clonotype was recovered from a person aged 18 to 75 in good health. The chain uses TRBV5-4 and TRBJ2-5, with a possible D match to TRBD1 (6 bases). Sequencing input: peripheral blood mononuclear cells. The covered CDR3 bases are TGTGCCAGCAGCTGGCAGGGGATCCAAGAGACC. This sequence encodes CASSWQGIQET. The entire CDR3 is CASSWQGIQETQYF.